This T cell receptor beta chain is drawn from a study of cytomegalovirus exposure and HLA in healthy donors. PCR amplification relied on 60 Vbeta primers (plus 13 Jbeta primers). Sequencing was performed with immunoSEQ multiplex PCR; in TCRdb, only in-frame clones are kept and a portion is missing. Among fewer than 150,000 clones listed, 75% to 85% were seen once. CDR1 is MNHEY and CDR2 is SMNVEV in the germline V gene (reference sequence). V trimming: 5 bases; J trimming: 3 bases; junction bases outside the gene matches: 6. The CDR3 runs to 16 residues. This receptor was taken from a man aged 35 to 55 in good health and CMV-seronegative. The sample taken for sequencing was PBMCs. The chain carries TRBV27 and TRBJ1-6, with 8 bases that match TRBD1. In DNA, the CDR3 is TGTGCCAGCAGTCCGATCGGGACAGGCTATAATTCACCCCTCCACTTT. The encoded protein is CASSPIGTGYNSPLHF.